The T cell receptor beta chain under discussion was sequenced for a study of blood T cell repertoires in COVID-19. Study-level background: Sources were T cells, B-cell-depleted T cells, or PBMCs; the material itself was cDNA or gDNA.

Authors' data handling: How many nucleated cells were present was estimated from reference gene primer amplification. Libraries were prepared by immunoSEQ multiplex PCR; TCRdb keeps only in-frame clonotypes and omits some of them. The D gene and trimming were derived from the DNA, and the V and J assignments and clone size from that table. The repertoire holds roughly 300,000 clones, with approximately 87% as singletons. V lost 4 bases to trimming and J lost 0 bases, with 13 bases between them. Germline loops: CDR1 SGHDN, CDR2 FVKESK. The CDR3 covers 17 residues. Sequenced sample: peripheral blood. The chain joins TRBV14 to TRBJ1-6, with a possible D match to TRBD1 (5 bases). This clonotype originated in a woman in her 40s who had recovered from COVID-19. CDR3 nucleotide sequence: TGTGCCAGCAGCCGGAGGGGAATCCGCTCCTATAATTCACCCCTCCACTTT. Translating it yields CASSRRGIRSYNSPLHF.